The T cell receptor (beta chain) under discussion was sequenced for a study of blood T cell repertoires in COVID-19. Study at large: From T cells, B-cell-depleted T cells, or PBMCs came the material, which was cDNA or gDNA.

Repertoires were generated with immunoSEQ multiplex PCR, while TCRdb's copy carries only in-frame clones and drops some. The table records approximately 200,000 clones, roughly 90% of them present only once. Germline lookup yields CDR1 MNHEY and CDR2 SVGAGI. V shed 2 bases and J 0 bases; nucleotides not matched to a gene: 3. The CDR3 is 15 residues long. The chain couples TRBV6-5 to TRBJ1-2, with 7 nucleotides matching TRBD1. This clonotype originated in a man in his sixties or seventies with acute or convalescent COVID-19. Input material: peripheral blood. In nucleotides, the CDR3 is TGTGCCAGCAGTTACAGGGGGCTTGCTAACTATGGCTACACCTTC. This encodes CASSYRGLANYGYTF.